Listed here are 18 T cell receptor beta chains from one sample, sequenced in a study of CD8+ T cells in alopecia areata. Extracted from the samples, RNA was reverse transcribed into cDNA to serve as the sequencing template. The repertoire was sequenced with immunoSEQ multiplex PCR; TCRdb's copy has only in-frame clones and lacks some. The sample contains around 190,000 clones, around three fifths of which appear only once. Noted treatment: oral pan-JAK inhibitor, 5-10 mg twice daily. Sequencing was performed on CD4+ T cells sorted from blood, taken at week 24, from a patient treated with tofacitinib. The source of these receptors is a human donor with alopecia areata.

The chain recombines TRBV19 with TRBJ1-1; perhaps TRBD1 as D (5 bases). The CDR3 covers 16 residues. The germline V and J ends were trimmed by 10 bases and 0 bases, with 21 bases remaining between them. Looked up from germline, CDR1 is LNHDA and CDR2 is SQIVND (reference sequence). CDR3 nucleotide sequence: TGTGCCACCACGACACCTCCGAGGGGTGTGAACACTGAAGCTTTCTTT. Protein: CATTTPPRGVNTEAFF.

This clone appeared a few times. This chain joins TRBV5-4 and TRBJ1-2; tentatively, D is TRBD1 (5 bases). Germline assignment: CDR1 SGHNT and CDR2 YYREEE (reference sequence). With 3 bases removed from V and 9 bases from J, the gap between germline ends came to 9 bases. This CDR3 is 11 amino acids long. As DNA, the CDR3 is TGTGCCAGCAGCTATGACAGAAGCTACACCTTC. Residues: CASSYDRSYTF.

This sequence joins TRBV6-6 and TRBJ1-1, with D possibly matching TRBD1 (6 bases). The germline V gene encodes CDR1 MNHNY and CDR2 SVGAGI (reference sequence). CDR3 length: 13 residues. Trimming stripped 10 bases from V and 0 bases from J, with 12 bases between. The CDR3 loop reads CATGRGLNTEAFF. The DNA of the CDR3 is TGTGCCACCGGACGGGGGCTGAACACTGAAGCTTTCTTT.

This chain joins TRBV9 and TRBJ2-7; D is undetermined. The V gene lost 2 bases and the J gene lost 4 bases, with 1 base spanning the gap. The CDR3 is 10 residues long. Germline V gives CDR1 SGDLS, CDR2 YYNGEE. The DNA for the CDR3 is TGTGCCAGCAGCGTGTACGAGCAGTACTTC. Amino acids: CASSVYEQYF.

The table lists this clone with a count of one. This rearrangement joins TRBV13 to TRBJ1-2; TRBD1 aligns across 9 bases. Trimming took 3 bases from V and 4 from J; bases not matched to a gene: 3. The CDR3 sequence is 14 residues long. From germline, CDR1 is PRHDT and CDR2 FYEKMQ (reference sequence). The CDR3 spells CASSFTGGTYGYTF. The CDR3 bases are TGTGCCAGCAGCTTTACAGGGGGCACCTATGGCTACACCTTC.

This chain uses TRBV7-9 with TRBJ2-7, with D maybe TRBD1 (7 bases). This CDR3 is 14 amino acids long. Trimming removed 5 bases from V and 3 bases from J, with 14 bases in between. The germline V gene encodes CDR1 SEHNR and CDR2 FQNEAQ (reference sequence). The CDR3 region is CASSPWGDSYEQYF. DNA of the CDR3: TGTGCCAGCAGCCCCTGGGGGGACAGCTACGAGCAGTACTTC. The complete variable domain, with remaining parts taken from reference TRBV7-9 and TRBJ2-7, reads DTGVSQNPRHKITKRGQNVTFRCDPISEHNRLYWYRQTLGQGPEFLTYFQNEAQLEKSRLLSDRFSAERPKGSFSTLEIQRTEQGDSAMYLCASSPWGDSYEQYFGPGTRLTVT.

The CDR3 nucleotides are TGTGCCAGCACCTACAGGGTTACTGAAGCTTTCTTT. Protein product: CASTYRVTEAFF. The gene calls are TRBV5-6 and TRBJ1-1; a weak D match, TRBD1 (6 bases). V lost 6 bases, J lost 5 bases, and 11 bases lay in between. CDR1 and CDR2 (germline): SGHDT, YYEEEE. The CDR3 has 12 residues.

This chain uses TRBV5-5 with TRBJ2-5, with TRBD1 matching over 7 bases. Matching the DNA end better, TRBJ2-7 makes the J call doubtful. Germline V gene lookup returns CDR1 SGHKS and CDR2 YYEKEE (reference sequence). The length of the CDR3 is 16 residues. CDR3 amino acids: CASSSDVRTGPPEQYF. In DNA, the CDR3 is TGTGCCAGCAGCTCCGACGTGCGGACAGGACCCCCCGAGCAGTACTTC.

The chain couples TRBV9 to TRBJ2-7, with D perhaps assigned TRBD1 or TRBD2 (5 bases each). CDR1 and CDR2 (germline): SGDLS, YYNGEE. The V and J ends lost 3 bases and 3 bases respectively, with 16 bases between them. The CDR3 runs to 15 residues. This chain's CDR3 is CASSAAGTADYEQYF. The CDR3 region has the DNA TGTGCCAGCAGCGCCGCCGGGACCGCGGACTACGAGCAGTACTTC.

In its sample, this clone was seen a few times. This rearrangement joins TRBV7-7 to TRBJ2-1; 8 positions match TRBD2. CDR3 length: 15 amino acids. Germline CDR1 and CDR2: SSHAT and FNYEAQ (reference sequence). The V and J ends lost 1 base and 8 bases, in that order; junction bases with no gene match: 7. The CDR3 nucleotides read TGTGCCAGCAGCTTAGGGCGGGGGGCCGGAGATGAGCAGTTCTTC. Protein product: CASSLGRGAGDEQFF.

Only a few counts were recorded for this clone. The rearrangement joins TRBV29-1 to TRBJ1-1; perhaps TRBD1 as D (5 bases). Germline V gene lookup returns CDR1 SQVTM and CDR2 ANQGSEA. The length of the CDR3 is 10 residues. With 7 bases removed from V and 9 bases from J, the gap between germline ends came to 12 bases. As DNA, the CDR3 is TGCAGCGCTGTAGACAGCCAAGCTTTCTTT. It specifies CSAVDSQAFF. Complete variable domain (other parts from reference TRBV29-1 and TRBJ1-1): SAVISQKPSRDICQRGTSLTIQCQVDSQVTMMFWYRQQPGQSLTLIATANQGSEATYESGFVIDKFPISRPNLTFSTLTVSNMSPEDSSIYLCSAVDSQAFFGQGTRLTVV.

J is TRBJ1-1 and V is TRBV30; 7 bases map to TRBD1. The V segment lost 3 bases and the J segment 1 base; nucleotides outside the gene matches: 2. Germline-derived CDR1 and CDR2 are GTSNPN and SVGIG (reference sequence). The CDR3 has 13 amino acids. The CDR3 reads CAWRRQGNTEAFF. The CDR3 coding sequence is TGTGCCTGGAGGAGACAGGGGAACACTGAAGCTTTCTTT.

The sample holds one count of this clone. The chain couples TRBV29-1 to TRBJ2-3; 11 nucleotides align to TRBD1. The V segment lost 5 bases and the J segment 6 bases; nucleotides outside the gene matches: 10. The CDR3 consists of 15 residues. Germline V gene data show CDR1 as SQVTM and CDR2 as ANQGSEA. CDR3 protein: CSVTDRGQRVDTQYF. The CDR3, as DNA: TGCAGCGTTACGGACAGGGGGCAAAGGGTGGATACGCAGTATTTT.

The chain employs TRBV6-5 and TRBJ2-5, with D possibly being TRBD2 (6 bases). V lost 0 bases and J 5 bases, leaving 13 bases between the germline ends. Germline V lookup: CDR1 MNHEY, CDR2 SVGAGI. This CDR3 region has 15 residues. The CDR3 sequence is CASSYSIQGGETQYF. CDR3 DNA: TGTGCCAGCAGTTACTCGATCCAGGGAGGTGAGACCCAGTACTTC.

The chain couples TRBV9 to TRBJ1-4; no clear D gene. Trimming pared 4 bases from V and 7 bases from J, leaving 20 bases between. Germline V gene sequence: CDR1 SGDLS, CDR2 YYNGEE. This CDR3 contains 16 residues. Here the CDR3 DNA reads TGTGCCAGCAGCCCCCACGACACGGGTTTAAGTGAAAAACTGTTTTTT. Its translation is CASSPHDTGLSEKLFF.

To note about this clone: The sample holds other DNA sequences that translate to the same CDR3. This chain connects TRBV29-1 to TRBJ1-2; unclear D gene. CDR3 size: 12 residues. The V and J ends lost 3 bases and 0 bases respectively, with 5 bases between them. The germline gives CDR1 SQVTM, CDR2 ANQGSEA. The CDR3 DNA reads TGCAGCGTTGATGGTACTAACTATGGCTACACCTTC. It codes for CSVDGTNYGYTF. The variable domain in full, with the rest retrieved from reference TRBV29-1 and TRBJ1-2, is SAVISQKPSRDICQRGTSLTIQCQVDSQVTMMFWYRQQPGQSLTLIATANQGSEATYESGFVIDKFPISRPNLTFSTLTVSNMSPEDSSIYLCSVDGTNYGYTFGSGTRLTVV.

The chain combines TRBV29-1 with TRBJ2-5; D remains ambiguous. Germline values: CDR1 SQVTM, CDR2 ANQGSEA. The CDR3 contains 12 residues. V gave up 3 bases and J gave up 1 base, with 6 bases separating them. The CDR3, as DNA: TGCAGCGTTGACCTCCCCCAAGAGACCCAGTACTTC. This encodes CSVDLPQETQYF.

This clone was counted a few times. DNA for the CDR3: TGCAGCGTTCAAGTCCTAGCAGCAGATACGCAGTATTTT. Its protein product is CSVQVLAADTQYF. The chain joins TRBV29-1 to TRBJ2-3, with D perhaps TRBD2 (5 bases). The germline V gene has CDR1 SQVTM and CDR2 ANQGSEA. V was cut by 5 bases and J by 4 bases, with 13 bases left in between. The CDR3 has 13 residues.